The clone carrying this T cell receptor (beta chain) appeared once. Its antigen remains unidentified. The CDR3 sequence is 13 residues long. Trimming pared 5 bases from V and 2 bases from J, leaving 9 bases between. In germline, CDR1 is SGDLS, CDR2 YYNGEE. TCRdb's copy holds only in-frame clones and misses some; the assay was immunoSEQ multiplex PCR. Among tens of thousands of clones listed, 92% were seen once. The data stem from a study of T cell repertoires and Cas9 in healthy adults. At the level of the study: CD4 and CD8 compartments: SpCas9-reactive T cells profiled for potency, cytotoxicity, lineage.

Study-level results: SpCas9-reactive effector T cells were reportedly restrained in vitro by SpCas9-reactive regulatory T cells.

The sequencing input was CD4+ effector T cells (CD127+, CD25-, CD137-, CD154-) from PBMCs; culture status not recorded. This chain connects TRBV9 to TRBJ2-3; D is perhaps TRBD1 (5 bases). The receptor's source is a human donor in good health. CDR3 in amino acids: CASSGQLTDTQYF. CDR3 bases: TGTGCCAGCAGTGGACAACTCACAGATACGCAGTATTTT.